This TCR beta chain was sequenced in a study of T-cell reconstitution after alpha-beta-depleted transplantation in children. The junction had 7 bases not matched to a gene; V was cut back by 4 bases and J by 7 bases. Germline CDR1 reads SQVTM; CDR2 reads ANQGSEA. CDR3 size: 14 residues. Unique molecular identifiers were used in preparing the TCRbeta library. TCRdb ran MiXCR on the PCR reads and lists one entry per CDR3 protein. The table records hundreds of thousands of distinct CDR3 sequences, roughly 13% of them present only once. Many counts were recorded for this clonotype. The input for sequencing was PBMCs, mostly from graft donor cells, taken 360 days after TCRalphabeta/CD19-depleted stem cell transplant. The chain combines TRBV29-1 with TRBJ2-1; 10 positions match TRBD2. The sequence came from a male patient younger than 18 who had a stem cell transplant for acute myeloid leukemia, so the T cells may come from the graft donor. Here the CDR3 DNA reads TGCAGCGTTGTAGCTAGCGGGAGCTTTAATGAGCAGTTCTTC. As protein: CSVVASGSFNEQFF.